This T cell receptor beta chain was retrieved from a study of human CD8 memory T cell subsets. Study-level findings and limits: Effector memory cells lacked the similarly high diversity that stem-like memory and precursor exhausted T cells had.

By frequency, this clonotype registers medium-sized. Antigen unknown. UMI-labeled 5' RACE was the method by which TCR beta libraries were made. TCRdb reprocessed the 5' RACE reads, keeping one entry per CDR3 protein, no DNA. This sample's clone table lists about 17,000 distinct CDR3 sequences. CDR1 is MDHEN, CDR2 SYDVKM, per germline. The CDR3 covers 18 residues. This TCR was recovered from a human donor in good health. The genes are TRBV28 and TRBJ2-3; no DNA is available, so the TRBD2 call from TCRdb remains unchecked. Sequencing input: CD8+ stem-like memory T cells (TSCM and TCM) sorted from PBMCs. Noted subset: stem-like memory CD8 T cells (TSTEM), CCR7+ PD-1- TIGIT-. The CDR3 is CASSQGGLAGINTDTQYF.